The TCR beta chain under discussion was sequenced for a study of T cell repertoires in cytomegalovirus infection. Germline lookup yields CDR1 SGHVS and CDR2 FQNEAQ. CDR3 length: 14 residues. Trimming shortened V by 2 bases and J by 2 bases, and 9 bases separated the two germline ends. Each CDR3 protein is one row after TCRdb ran MiXCR on the reads. The sample carries more than 200,000 distinct CDR3 sequences, approximately 9.2% recorded once. This clonotype was counted a few times. Sequenced material: PBMCs. The rearrangement uses TRBV7-8 and TRBJ1-1; D might be TRBD1 (5 bases). This TCR was sampled from a human donor in good health (CMV status not recorded). Some clones in this sample may be carry-over from other donors' samples. CDR3 DNA: TGTGCCAGCAGCTTAAACAGGACAAACACTGAAGCTTTCTTT. It encodes CASSLNRTNTEAFF.